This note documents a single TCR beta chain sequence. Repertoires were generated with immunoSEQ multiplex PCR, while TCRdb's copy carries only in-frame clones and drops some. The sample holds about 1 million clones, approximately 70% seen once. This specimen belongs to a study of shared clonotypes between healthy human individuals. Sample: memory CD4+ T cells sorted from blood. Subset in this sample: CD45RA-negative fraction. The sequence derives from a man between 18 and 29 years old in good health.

The CDR3 nucleotides read TGTGCCAGCAGTTGGAGTGGAGTCTACGAGCAGTACTTC. Translating gives CASSWSGVYEQYF. The V and J genes are TRBV2 and TRBJ2-7; D is ambiguous. Germline CDR1 SNHLY, CDR2 FYNNEI. This CDR3 comprises 13 residues. Deletions cut 5 bases from V and 3 bases from J, with 11 bases between.